Detailed here is one T cell receptor beta chain. Its antigen is still unknown. This record belongs to a study of T cell repertoires in cytomegalovirus infection. Whole-study context: A matching HLA type, together with CMV infection, was signaled by public TCR beta signatures.

Study-wide points: Predominance within the ex vivo response was attributable to HLA-C-restricted CMV-specific TCR beta clonotypes. Summed frequency of public TCR beta families distinguished CMV carriers with the relevant HLA.

The V gene's germline CDR1 is SGHNT and CDR2 YYREEE (reference sequence). V gave up 4 bases and J gave up 1 base, with 11 bases separating them. This CDR3 is built from 14 residues. TCRdb used MiXCR to reprocess the reads, holding one entry per CDR3 protein. Of hundreds of thousands of distinct CDR3 sequences in the sample, roughly a quarter were seen once. Source material: CD8+ T cells from PBMCs. This chain connects TRBV5-4 to TRBJ1-1, with D possibly being TRBD1 (5 bases). The TCR originated in a human donor in good health (CMV status not recorded). Some clones in this sample may be carry-over from other donors' samples. The CDR3 DNA is TGTGCCAGCAGCCCCGGTGGACAGAACACTGAAGCTTTCTTT. Its translation: CASSPGGQNTEAFF.